This T cell receptor beta chain originates from a study of CD8 T cells in Susac syndrome. With random hexamers, reverse transcription was performed on about 0.5 to 1 ug of RNA. Amplification of TCR beta CDR3 was carried out by immunoSEQ multiplex PCR, which covered 54 Vbeta and 13 Jbeta segments. TCRdb re-called the immunoSEQ multiplex PCR reads through MiXCR, storing one row per CDR3 protein. The sample yields about 200,000 distinct CDR3 sequences, 90% to 95% seen once. Germline CDR1 is LGHDT and CDR2 is YNNKEL (reference sequence). The CDR3 contains 13 residues. V was cut by 1 base and J by 6 bases, with 10 bases left in between. CD8+ and CD4+ T cells from blood underwent TCR beta sequencing. In contrast to the negatively isolated CD8+ and CD4+ T cells, TEMRA cells were FACS-enriched.

V gene TRBV3-1 combines with J gene TRBJ2-7; weak D call: TRBD1 (5 bases). Source material: CD4+ T cells from PBMCs. This TCR was recovered from a human donor with multiple sclerosis. The CDR3 bases are TGTGCCAGCAGCCAAGGGACATTTGGCGAGCAGTACTTC. Translated: CASSQGTFGEQYF.